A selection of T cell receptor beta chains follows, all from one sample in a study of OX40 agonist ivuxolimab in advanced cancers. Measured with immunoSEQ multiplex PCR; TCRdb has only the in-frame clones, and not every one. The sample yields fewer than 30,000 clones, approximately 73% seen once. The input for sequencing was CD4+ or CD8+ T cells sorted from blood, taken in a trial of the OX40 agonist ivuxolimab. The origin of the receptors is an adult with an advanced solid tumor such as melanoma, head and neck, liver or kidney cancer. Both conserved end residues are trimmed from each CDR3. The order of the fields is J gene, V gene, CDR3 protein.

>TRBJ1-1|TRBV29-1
SVGDSYTEAF
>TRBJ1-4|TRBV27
ASRPTPRAVNEKLF
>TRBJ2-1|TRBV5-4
ASQTSVPYNEQF
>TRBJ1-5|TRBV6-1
ASRELRGALNQPQH
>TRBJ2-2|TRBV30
AWTGLKTGAGELF
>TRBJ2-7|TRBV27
ASSSRRAANEQY
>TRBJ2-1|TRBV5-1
ASSLARLAGGQVGNEQF
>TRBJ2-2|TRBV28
ASSRPGGATGELF
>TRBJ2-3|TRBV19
ATTGRSTDTQY
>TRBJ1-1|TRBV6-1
ASSSGPEAF
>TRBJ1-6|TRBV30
AWSVGGTNSPLH
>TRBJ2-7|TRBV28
ASSASYEQY
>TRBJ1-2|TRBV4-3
ASSPNRVTNYGYT
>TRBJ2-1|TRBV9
ASSVGGGTRDEQF
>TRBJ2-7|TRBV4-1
ASSHGIPPPYEQY
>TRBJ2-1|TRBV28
ASSSPRVQPYNEQF
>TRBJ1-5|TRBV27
ASGGGASYQPQH
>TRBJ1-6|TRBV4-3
ASSQDRQGNSPLH
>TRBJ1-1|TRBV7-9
ASPYSGENTEAF
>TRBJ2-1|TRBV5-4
ASSQDGTSGGNEQF
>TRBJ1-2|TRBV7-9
ASTTTEGVTLYGYT
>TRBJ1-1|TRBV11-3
ASSLDRLGRIMNTEAF
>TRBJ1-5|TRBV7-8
ASSPFGGQGQPQH
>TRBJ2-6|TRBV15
ATSRSQGTAISGANVLT
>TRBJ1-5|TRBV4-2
ASSQEGNSNQPQH
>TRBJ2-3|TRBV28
ASSFELGDTDTQY
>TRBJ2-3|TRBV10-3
AISSSGGPTDTQY
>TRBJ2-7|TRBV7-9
ASSSGQGAWYEQY
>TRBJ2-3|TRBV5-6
ASTQNAAGAGTDTQY
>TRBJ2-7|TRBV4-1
ASSRTESYEQY
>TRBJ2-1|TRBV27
ASSLPSPYNEQF
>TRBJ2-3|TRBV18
ASSPPVRQDTDTQY
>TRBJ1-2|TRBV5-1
ASSLTEGAAYGYT
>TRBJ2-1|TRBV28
ASSPDRGRYNEQF
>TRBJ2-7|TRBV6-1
ASAYGALTYEQY
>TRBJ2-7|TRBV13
ASSYGYEQY
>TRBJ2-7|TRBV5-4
ASSFFSGGGAYEQY
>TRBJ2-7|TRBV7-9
ASSLGVEQY
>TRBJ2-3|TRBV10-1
ASSEGQGSDTQY
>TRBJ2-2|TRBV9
ASSVITGVNTGELF
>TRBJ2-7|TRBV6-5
ASSGQNSYEQY
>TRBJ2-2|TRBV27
ASSLSVTGRNTGELF
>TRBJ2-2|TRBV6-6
ASSYSTGKNTGELF
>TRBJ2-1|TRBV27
ASRKMGAGWEQF
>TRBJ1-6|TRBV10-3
AIREQGASNSPLH
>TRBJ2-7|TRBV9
ASSATGTGGDNEQY
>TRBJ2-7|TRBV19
ASKGGVHEQY
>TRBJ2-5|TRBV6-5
ASSYGQGAIGTQY
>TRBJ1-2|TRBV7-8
ASSLLSLHGYT